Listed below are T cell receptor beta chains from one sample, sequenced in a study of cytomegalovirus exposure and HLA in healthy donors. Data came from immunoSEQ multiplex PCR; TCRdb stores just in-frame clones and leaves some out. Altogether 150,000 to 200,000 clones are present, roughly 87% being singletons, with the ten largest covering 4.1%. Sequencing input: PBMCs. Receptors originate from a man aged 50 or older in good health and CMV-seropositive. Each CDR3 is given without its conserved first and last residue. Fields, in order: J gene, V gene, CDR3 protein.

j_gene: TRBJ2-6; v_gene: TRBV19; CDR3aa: ASRVSPGQGSSGANVLT
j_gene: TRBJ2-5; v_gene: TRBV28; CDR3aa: ASSRLPGQGETQY
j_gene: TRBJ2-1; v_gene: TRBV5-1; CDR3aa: ASSLVASGGGSNEQF
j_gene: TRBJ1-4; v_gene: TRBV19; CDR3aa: ASSQTGKANEKLF
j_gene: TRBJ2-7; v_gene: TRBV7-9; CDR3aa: ASRSTGGAPYEQY
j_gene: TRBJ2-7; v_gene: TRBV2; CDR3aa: ASSEGLQY
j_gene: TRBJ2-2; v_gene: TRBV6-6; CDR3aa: ASSLAGGRELF
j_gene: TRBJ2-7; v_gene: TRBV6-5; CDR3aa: ASISVLSYEQY
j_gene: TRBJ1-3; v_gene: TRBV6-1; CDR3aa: ASSEVFGVSGNTIY
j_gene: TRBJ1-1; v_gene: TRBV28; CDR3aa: ASSRGQVRGTEAF
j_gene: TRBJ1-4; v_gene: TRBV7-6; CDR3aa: ASSPGTGVREKLF
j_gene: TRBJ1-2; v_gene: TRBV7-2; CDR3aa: ASSLQQGDYGYT